Sequencing of this T cell receptor beta chain was carried out in a study of T cells in localized non-small cell lung cancer. The CDR3 loop spans 14 amino acids. Trimming pared 1 base from V and 2 bases from J, leaving 10 bases between. Per the germline V gene, CDR1 is SGHDT and CDR2 is YYEEEE. Assay used: immunoSEQ multiplex PCR; TCRdb lists only in-frame clones, some missing. This repertoire shows fewer than 25,000 clones, roughly 90% found once; its top ten account for over 12%. As concerns this clone: Its antigen is undetermined.

General study results and limits: Uninvolved adjacent lung showed the highest T cell clonality, exceeding tumor.

The sample in question was peripheral blood, obtained before any cancer treatment. The V gene is TRBV5-6, the J gene TRBJ2-7; the D gene is possibly TRBD2 (5 bases). This receptor was identified in a man aged 35-69 years with stage III squamous cell lung carcinoma. CDR3 coding DNA: TGTGCCAGCAGCTTGTCCGGGGTCGCCTACGAGCAGTACTTC. Translating gives CASSLSGVAYEQYF.